Listed here is a single TCR beta chain. Germline and junction disagree at one end, which may indicate a read error. As previously described, bulk TCR libraries were made using listed TCR primers. Using its own MiXCR run on the PCR reads, TCRdb lists one record per CDR3 protein. The top ten clones hold approximately 0.8% of a sample with about half a million distinct CDR3 sequences, around 21% of them seen once. The data were obtained in a study of molecular identifiers for immune sequencing clone quantification. The CDR3 extends over 14 amino acids. The germline CDR1 and CDR2 sequences are SQVTM and ANQGSEA.

The specimen was naive CD8+ T cells from blood, with Jurkat cell RNA spiked in. Subset described: FACS-sorted CD8+CD4-CCR7+CD45RA+ naive T cells. The rearrangement links TRBV29-1 to TRBJ2-3, with 9 bases matching TRBD1. This clonotype was sampled from a human donor in good health. Some libraries in this study had Jurkat cell RNA spiked in. Here the CDR3 DNA reads TGCAACGTTGAGTACAGGGGGCGTTCAGATACGCAGTATTTT. Protein product: CNVEYRGRSDTQYF.